Shown below are 9 T cell receptor beta chains from a single sample sequenced in a study of cytomegalovirus exposure and HLA in healthy donors. Researchers ran the PCR with 60 Vbeta and 13 Jbeta primers. Produced via immunoSEQ multiplex PCR; TCRdb's table is partial and in-frame only. The table shows around 85,000 clones, with over 65% occurring only once. Sequencing input: PBMCs. Receptors were obtained from a man aged 25 to 40 in good health and CMV-seropositive.

The chain couples TRBV29-1 to TRBJ2-5; D unresolved. Germline V gene sequence: CDR1 SQVTM, CDR2 ANQGSEA. The CDR3 consists of 14 residues. V was cut by 3 bases and J by 2 bases, with 13 bases left in between. In DNA, the CDR3 is TGCAGCGTTGATCAAGGCAGCAGGCAAGAGACCCAGTACTTC. It yields the protein CSVDQGSRQETQYF.

This clone showed up just a few times. V is TRBV6-1 and J is TRBJ1-1, with D uncertain. The CDR3 totals 15 residues. V lost 4 bases and J lost 4, with 16 bases in between. Germline loops: CDR1 MNHNS, CDR2 SASEGT. The chain's CDR3 is CASSGGSEGGTEAFF. The CDR3 DNA is TGTGCCAGCAGTGGGGGTTCTGAGGGCGGCACTGAAGCTTTCTTT.

This clone has a handful of counts. The rearrangement joins TRBV19 to TRBJ1-1; D is undetermined. This CDR3 contains 15 residues. Germline CDR1 is LNHDA and CDR2 is SQIVND (reference sequence). V lost 7 bases and J lost 4, with 19 bases in between. In DNA, the CDR3 is TGTGCCAGTATCCCCGGGAGGGATTGGGGCACTGAAGCTTTCTTT. It yields the protein CASIPGRDWGTEAFF.

The DNA of the CDR3 is TGTGCCAGCAGCTTGACGTCTAGCGGGAGGGGTGAGCAGTTCTTC. This codes for CASSLTSSGRGEQFF. The chain couples TRBV5-4 to TRBJ2-1, with 12 bases matching TRBD2. The CDR3 consists of 15 residues. The germline CDR1 and CDR2 sequences are SGHNT and YYREEE (reference sequence). The V segment lost 1 base and the J segment 9 bases; nucleotides outside the gene matches: 5.

This chain connects TRBV28 to TRBJ2-3, with TRBD1 matching over 7 bases. V lost 3 bases, J lost 3 bases, and 3 bases stayed unmatched. The CDR3 extends over 14 amino acids. CDR1 and CDR2 from the germline V gene are MDHEN and SYDVKM. CDR3 amino acids: CASSLTGSTDTQYF. In DNA form, the CDR3 reads TGTGCCAGCAGTTTGACAGGGTCGACAGATACGCAGTATTTT.

This chain links TRBV28 with TRBJ2-1, with TRBD1 as a possible D gene (6 bases). Between the trimmed V and J ends, which lost 4 bases and 10 bases, there was a span of 11 bases. CDR3 size: 12 residues. CDR1 MDHEN and CDR2 SYDVKM come from the germline V gene. This CDR3 is CASSSVTGEQFF. As DNA, the CDR3 is TGTGCCAGCAGTTCAGTGACAGGCGAGCAGTTCTTC.

The genes are TRBV4-3 and TRBJ2-6; D is perhaps TRBD2 (6 bases). The CDR3 extends over 16 amino acids. V was clipped by 5 bases and J by 0 bases, with 11 bases between them. Germline lookup yields CDR1 LGHNA and CDR2 YSLEER. The CDR3 DNA reads TGCGCCAGCAGCAACGAGGAGGGCTCTGGGGCCAACGTCCTGACTTTC. As protein: CASSNEEGSGANVLTF.

With regard to this clone: Other nucleotide sequences from this sample produce the same CDR3. V usage is TRBV5-1 and J usage is TRBJ2-5; 8 positions agree with TRBD2. In germline, CDR1 is SGHRS, CDR2 YFSETQ. Trimming cost V 3 bases and J 4 bases; bases outside gene matches: 2. The CDR3 is 13 residues long. The CDR3 DNA reads as TGCGCCAGCAGCTCGGGGGGGGGAGAGACCCAGTACTTC. As protein: CASSSGGGETQYF. Based on the CDR3 plus reference TRBV5-1 and TRBJ2-5, the full variable domain is KAGVTQTPRYLIKTRGQQVTLSCSPISGHRSVSWYQQTPGQGLQFLFEYFSETQRNKGNFPGRFSGRQFSNSRSEMNVSTLELGDSALYLCASSSGGGETQYFGPGTRLLVL.

The rearrangement joins TRBV5-1 to TRBJ1-1; TRBD1 might be the D (6 bases). This CDR3 contains 13 residues. Trimming pared 6 bases from V and 5 bases from J, leaving 14 bases between. CDR1 SGHRS and CDR2 YFSETQ come from the germline V gene. The CDR3 sequence is CASTLQGRTEAFF. The CDR3 region has the DNA TGCGCCAGCACCTTACAGGGAAGGACTGAAGCTTTCTTT.